This TCR beta chain was sequenced during a study of OX40 agonist ivuxolimab in advanced cancers. About the full investigation: Ivuxolimab was a fully human IgG2 agonistic monoclonal antibody targeting the costimulatory receptor OX40 (CD134). Prior anti-PD-1, anti-PD-L1 or anti-CTLA-4 therapy was permitted, and approximately 41% of dose-escalation patients had received checkpoint inhibitors. Of the 50 to 55 dose-escalation patients, hepatocellular carcinoma was present in approximately 20, melanoma in roughly 15, renal cell carcinoma in 9 and head and neck cancer in 9. Intravenous ivuxolimab was administered to patients every 2 weeks at six dose levels: 0.01, 0.1, 0.3, 1.5, 3 and 10 mg/kg. A male proportion of 75% to 85% and a mean age of approximately 62 years, ranging from about 20 to 79, were recorded for the dose-escalation cohort. Partial responses occurred in three dose-escalation patients: two with cutaneous melanoma and one with hepatocellular carcinoma. The paper covers the monotherapy dose-escalation part of the phase I ivuxolimab trial, which included N of about 56 patients. Peripheral TCRbeta sequencing was intended to test whether TCR sequence diversity was altered and clonal T-cell expansion was caused by ivuxolimab. What the study reported, not specific to this receptor: At doses of 0.1 to 3.0 mg/kg, clonal expansion of both CD4+ and CD8+ blood T cells was observed from baseline to week 6. In the 0.1-3.0 mg/kg groups, partial responders were among the patients with the lowest normalized peripheral clonal expansion, particularly in CD8+ T cells. After ivuxolimab, expanded clones were on average more numerous among CD8+ T cells than among CD4+ T cells. Low levels of normalized T-cell clonal expansion were also seen in some nonresponding patients. Which antigens the clonally expanded peripheral T cells were specific for was not determined.

As concerns this clone: Its antigen has not been determined. Compared with germline, one end of the junction differs, possibly owing to a read error.

To sequence the TCRbeta CDR3 region, genomic DNA was isolated from the sorted cells. TCRbeta CDR3 regions were sequenced using the immunoSEQ Assay. TCRdb limited this immuneACCESS table to in-frame rearrangements with V and J called. A share of clones is missing; checked studies link under half to unresolved V genes, and the rest is unexplained. The sample includes tens of thousands of clones, with 70% to 85% observed a single time. Jointly, the top ten make up roughly 26% of the sample. The trial excluded patients who had a history of autoimmune disease or who were on systemic immunosuppression. In every dose cohort, peripheral blood was drawn for TCR sequencing at baseline, cycle 4 day 1, and cycle 7 day 1. Samples came from an open-label, multicenter, first-in-human phase I dose-escalation trial of ivuxolimab. Adults with locally advanced or metastatic melanoma, renal cell carcinoma, hepatocellular carcinoma or head and neck squamous cell carcinoma were enrolled in the trial. Before TCR sequencing, CD4+ T cells and CD8+ T cells were sorted from peripheral blood as separate populations.

CDR1 MDHEN and CDR2 SYDVKM are derived from the germline V gene. The CDR3 spans 15 residues, from the cysteine through the phenylalanine. The read is trimmed to its CDR3 DNA, 45 bases read in frame from base 1. The TCR sequence derives from an adult with an advanced solid tumor such as melanoma, head and neck, liver or kidney cancer. Sequences were derived from CD4+ or CD8+ T cells sorted from blood, sampled in a trial of the OX40 agonist ivuxolimab. The chain is encoded by TRBV28 joined to TRBJ2-3; the D gene identity is not certain. This receptor carries the CDR3 CASNLGWPSTDTQYF. The DNA is TGTGCCAGCAATTTAGGGTGGCCAAGCACAGATACGCAGTATTTT.